These 31 T cell receptor beta chains were sequenced from one sample in a study of T cell clones after liver transplantation (dated by TCRdb to between 2017 and 2020). What this sample's time point label stands for: pre-transplant. Receptors were amplified or captured by the immunoSEQ multiplex PCR assay. Drawn from immuneACCESS, this table holds only the in-frame rearrangements with V and J called that TCRdb kept. Clones are partly lost; checked studies trace under half to an unresolved V gene and leave the rest unexplained. The sample table lists some 110,000 clones, 80% to 85% of them with a count of one. Roughly 0.9% of the sample comes from the top ten. The sequences come from CD4+ T cells from blood, collected before liver transplant. The receptors originated from a human donor who received a liver transplant.

This rearrangement joins TRBV7-2 to TRBJ2-2; the D gene is possibly TRBD2 (6 bases). Trimming pared 1 base from V and 4 bases from J, leaving 10 bases between. Germline loops: CDR1 SGHTA, CDR2 FQGNSA. The CDR3 loop spans 15 amino acids. The DNA of the CDR3 is TGTGCCAGCAGCTTAGGCCCGGGACTCACCGGGGAGCTGTTTTTT. Its protein product is CASSLGPGLTGELFF.

The chain combines TRBV7-2 with TRBJ1-6; 8 bases line up with TRBD1. With V trimmed by 1 base and J by 6 bases, 5 bases remained unmatched. This CDR3 region has 16 residues. CDR1 and CDR2 (germline): SGHTA, FQGNSA. The CDR3 here is CASSLGTGGSNSPLHF. CDR3 bases: TGTGCCAGCAGCTTAGGTACAGGGGGAAGTAATTCACCCCTCCACTTT.

The chain is built from TRBV4-2 and TRBJ1-1, with TRBD1 matching 8 bases. The germline V gene has CDR1 LGHNA and CDR2 YNFKEQ. The CDR3 loop spans 15 amino acids. The J segment lost 4 bases and the V segment lost 5 bases, leaving 9 bases of the junction unmatched. The CDR3, as DNA: TGTGCCAGCAGCATTCGGACAGGGAAGCCCACTGAAGCTTTCTTT. This sequence encodes CASSIRTGKPTEAFF.

The table lists this clone with a count of one. The chain links TRBV7-2 to TRBJ1-3; no definite D call. V was pared by 5 bases and J by 0 bases, with 5 bases between. The germline V gene has CDR1 SGHTA and CDR2 FQGNSA. The length of the CDR3 is 13 residues. Here the CDR3 DNA reads TGTGCCAGCAGCAGATACTCTGGAAACACCATATATTTT. It translates to CASSRYSGNTIYF.

This clone has a handful of counts. The rearrangement joins TRBV4-1 to TRBJ1-2, with 7 bases lining up with TRBD1. The germline gives CDR1 MGHRA, CDR2 YSYEKL. Trimming removed 3 bases from V and 0 bases from J; junction bases left unmatched: 7. This CDR3 spans 16 amino acids. The CDR3 here is CASSHARDRPNYGYTF. As DNA, the CDR3 is TGCGCCAGCAGCCACGCCAGGGACAGACCTAACTATGGCTACACCTTC.

The rearrangement uses TRBV27 and TRBJ1-1; a possible D gene is TRBD1 (6 bases). The V end was cut by 0 bases, the J end by 0 bases, with 17 bases between. CDR1 and CDR2 from the germline V gene are MNHEY and SMNVEV (reference sequence). CDR3 length: 18 residues. The CDR3 sequence: CASSLSSWGQDLNTEAFF. The DNA of the CDR3 is TGTGCCAGCAGTTTATCAAGTTGGGGGCAAGACTTGAACACTGAAGCTTTCTTT.

This rearrangement joins TRBV2 to TRBJ1-1; D remains unclear. CDR1 and CDR2 from the germline V gene are SNHLY and FYNNEI. The V end lost 5 bases, the J end lost 0 bases, and 22 bases lay between the germline ends. This CDR3 region has 18 residues. The CDR3 sequence is CASSFLSIQRRLNTEAFF. DNA for the CDR3: TGTGCCAGCAGTTTTCTATCTATACAGAGGAGGCTGAACACTGAAGCTTTCTTT.

The rearrangement links TRBV28 to TRBJ2-5, with D possibly being TRBD2 (5 bases). CDR1 and CDR2 from the germline V gene are MDHEN and SYDVKM. V was clipped by 5 bases and J by 5 bases, with 15 bases between them. The CDR3 spans 14 residues. CDR3 sequence reads: CASSVTRALETQYF. The CDR3 DNA sequence: TGTGCCAGCAGTGTTACTAGGGCGCTCGAGACCCAGTACTTC.

Concerning this clone itself: Its ends do not fully match the called genes, so a read error is possible. The V gene is TRBV6-1, the J gene TRBJ2-5, with 9 bases identical to TRBD2. The CDR3 has 16 amino acids. Germline CDR1 MNHNS, CDR2 SASEGT. In DNA, the CDR3 is TGTGCCAGCAGGGAAGTAGCGGGGGACCGCCGCGAGACCCAGTACTTC. This gives the protein CASREVAGDRRETQYF.

In its sample, this clone was seen a few times. This sequence joins TRBV4-1 and TRBJ1-1; the D gene is possibly TRBD1 (5 bases). The CDR3 sequence is 14 residues long. Deletions cut 0 bases from V and 4 bases from J, with 9 bases between. The germline CDR1 and CDR2 sequences are MGHRA and YSYEKL. CDR3 nucleotides: TGCGCCAGCAGCCAAGATATCAGGGTCACTGAAGCTTTCTTT. Residues: CASSQDIRVTEAFF.

Comment on this clone: This same CDR3 is encoded by further DNA sequences in the sample. The V and J genes are TRBV28 and TRBJ1-2; D unclear. This CDR3 spans 11 amino acids. CDR1 MDHEN and CDR2 SYDVKM come from the germline V gene. Trimming pared 2 bases from V and 2 bases from J, leaving 0 bases between. The CDR3 loop is CASSLNYGYTF. The CDR3 coding sequence is TGTGCCAGCAGTTTAAACTATGGCTACACCTTC.

The V call is TRBV13, the J call TRBJ2-2; 12 bases are a match to TRBD1. The CDR3 runs to 17 residues. The V gene end was trimmed by 4 bases and the J gene end by 5 bases; junction bases not matched to a gene: 8. Germline V lookup: CDR1 PRHDT, CDR2 FYEKMQ (reference sequence). The CDR3 DNA is TGTGCCAGCAGCTCAAGCCGGGACAGGGGGCCGACCGGGGAGCTGTTTTTT. As protein: CASSSSRDRGPTGELFF.

This clone was seen a single time. The V gene is TRBV6-5, the J gene TRBJ1-1; no definite D call. This CDR3 contains 12 residues. Germline lookup yields CDR1 MNHEY and CDR2 SVGAGI. V gave up 5 bases and J gave up 5 bases, with 9 bases separating them. The CDR3 loop is CASSPGRTEAFF. CDR3 in DNA: TGTGCCAGCAGTCCTGGGAGGACTGAAGCTTTCTTT.

The V call is TRBV7-2, the J call TRBJ1-3; D is ambiguous. Trimming stripped 8 bases from V and 4 bases from J, with 6 bases between. The CDR3 is 11 residues long. CDR1 is SGHTA and CDR2 is FQGNSA in the germline V gene. In nucleotides, the CDR3 is TGTGCCAGCCAGCCCGGAAACACCATATATTTT. This encodes CASQPGNTIYF.

The J gene is TRBJ1-1, the V gene TRBV5-1, with TRBD1 identical over 9 bases. The junction had 6 bases not matched to a gene; V was cut back by 2 bases and J by 1 base. CDR1 is SGHRS, CDR2 YFSETQ, per germline. The CDR3 extends over 16 amino acids. The chain's CDR3 is CASSLLWTGENTEAFF. The CDR3, as DNA: TGCGCCAGCAGCTTATTATGGACAGGGGAGAACACTGAAGCTTTCTTT.

This chain links TRBV29-1 with TRBJ2-5, with 13 bases aligning to TRBD2. The CDR3 totals 15 residues. V shed 6 bases, J shed 5 bases, and the junction held 9 bases outside the gene matches. Per germline, CDR1 SQVTM and CDR2 ANQGSEA. CDR3 nucleotides: TGCAGCGTCCGACTAGCGGGAGGCCCCGGGGAGACCCAGTACTTC. It encodes CSVRLAGGPGETQYF.

V is TRBV30 and J is TRBJ1-1; 7 nucleotides match TRBD1. Per the germline V gene, CDR1 is GTSNPN and CDR2 is SVGIG (reference sequence). This CDR3 is 15 amino acids long. J lost 0 bases, V lost 1 base, and 5 bases had no gene match. CDR3 nucleotides: TGTGCCTGGAGTGAAAACAGGGGAGTGAACACTGAAGCTTTCTTT. Its protein product is CAWSENRGVNTEAFF.

The rearrangement joins TRBV4-2 to TRBJ2-1; 7 nucleotides match TRBD2. With 0 bases clipped from V and 4 bases from J, the junction kept 12 bases outside the gene matches. Per germline, CDR1 LGHNA and CDR2 YNFKEQ. The CDR3 extends over 18 amino acids. CDR3 DNA sequence: TGTGCCAGCAGCCAAGAACCCCGAGGCGGGGGAGCGTACAATGAGCAGTTCTTC. Translation: CASSQEPRGGGAYNEQFF.

The chain combines TRBV25-1 with TRBJ2-1, with 8 nucleotides matching TRBD1. The J segment lost 4 bases and the V segment lost 6 bases, leaving 5 bases of the junction unmatched. This CDR3 comprises 14 residues. Germline values: CDR1 MGHDK, CDR2 SYGVNS. The chain's CDR3 is CASRADRDYNEQFF. CDR3 sequence (DNA): TGTGCCAGCAGGGCGGACAGGGATTACAATGAGCAGTTCTTC.

J is TRBJ1-2 and V is TRBV5-1, with D unresolved. CDR1 is SGHRS, CDR2 YFSETQ, per germline. The CDR3 has 13 amino acids. Trimming cost V 0 bases and J 1 base, with 4 bases left between them. The DNA for the CDR3 is TGCGCCAGCAGCTTGGACGGTAACTATGGCTACACCTTC. Protein sequence: CASSLDGNYGYTF.

The rearrangement uses TRBV14 and TRBJ1-6; D ambiguous. The CDR3 covers 15 residues. CDR1 is SGHDN and CDR2 is FVKESK in the germline V gene. V was shortened by 2 bases and J by 5 bases, with 10 bases between the two germline ends. CDR3 in DNA: TGTGCCAGCAGCCAACTGACGGGGAATAATTCACCCCTCCACTTT. Residues: CASSQLTGNNSPLHF.

The genes are TRBV7-3 and TRBJ2-2, with a possible D match to TRBD2 (7 bases). The length of the CDR3 is 18 residues. V gave up 5 bases and J gave up 2 bases, with 21 bases separating them. CDR1 and CDR2 from the germline V gene are SGHTA and FQGTGA. The CDR3 nucleotides are TGTGCCAGCAGCACCCTGGGAGGGGGGCGCGGTAACACCGGGGAGCTGTTTTTT. Residues: CASSTLGGGRGNTGELFF.

The chain carries TRBV25-1 and TRBJ2-1; perhaps TRBD2 as D (5 bases). With 3 bases removed from V and 6 bases from J, the gap between germline ends came to 6 bases. CDR1 and CDR2 from the germline V gene are MGHDK and SYGVNS. The CDR3 consists of 12 residues. The DNA of the CDR3 is TGTGCCAGCAGTGAGAGGGCCAATGAGCAGTTCTTC. Translating it yields CASSERANEQFF.

The chain has TRBV27 and TRBJ2-7, with a tentative D call TRBD2 (7 bases). CDR1 MNHEY and CDR2 SMNVEV come from the germline V gene (reference sequence). The CDR3 extends over 18 amino acids. Trimming pared 1 base from V and 0 bases from J, leaving 19 bases between. In nucleotides, the CDR3 is TGTGCCAGCAGTTTATGGGGGGGGGCGCATACCTTCTCCTACGAGCAGTACTTC. Its translation is CASSLWGGAHTFSYEQYF.

As regards this clone: The same CDR3 can be traced to other DNA sequences in this sample. This chain connects TRBV29-1 to TRBJ2-6, with no clear D. Germline V lookup: CDR1 SQVTM, CDR2 ANQGSEA. This CDR3 has 13 amino acids. V lost 4 bases, J lost 0 bases, and 4 bases lay in between. CDR3 sequence reads: CSVAGSGANVLTF. Here the CDR3 DNA reads TGCAGCGTTGCCGGCTCTGGGGCCAACGTCCTGACTTTC.

This chain uses TRBV28 with TRBJ2-3; tentatively, D is TRBD2 (5 bases). The germline CDR1 and CDR2 sequences are MDHEN and SYDVKM. There are 13 residues in the CDR3. Trimming pared 6 bases from V and 8 bases from J, leaving 15 bases between. The chain's CDR3 is CASSRPPSRTQYF. CDR3 nucleotide sequence: TGTGCCAGCAGCCGCCCCCCTAGCCGTACGCAGTATTTT.

The V and J genes are TRBV6-1 and TRBJ1-1; perhaps TRBD1 as D (6 bases). This CDR3 comprises 13 residues. Germline loops: CDR1 MNHNS, CDR2 SASEGT. V was clipped by 5 bases and J by 3 bases, with 10 bases between them. CDR3 nucleotides: TGTGCCAGCAGTTCGGACAGAGACACTGAAGCTTTCTTT. Protein: CASSSDRDTEAFF.

This clone was counted once. The chain carries TRBV7-6 and TRBJ2-2; tentative D call: TRBD2 (6 bases). The CDR3 is 15 amino acids. The germline gives CDR1 SGHVS, CDR2 FNYEAQ. The ends were cut back, 1 base at V and 6 bases at J, with 12 bases in the middle. In DNA, the CDR3 is TGTGCCAGCAGCTTAGTCGTGGGAGGAGCCGGGGAGCTGTTTTTT. Translating gives CASSLVVGGAGELFF.

V and J are TRBV2 and TRBJ2-7; D unclear. CDR3 length equals 12 residues. CDR1 SNHLY and CDR2 FYNNEI come from the germline V gene. V lost 4 bases, J lost 5 bases, and 9 bases lay in between. Here the CDR3 DNA reads TGTGCCAGCAGTGCGGATGGAGACGAGCAGTACTTC. Its translation is CASSADGDEQYF.

CDR3 sequence (DNA): TGTGCCAGCAGTCTTACAGGGACTGGGGCCAACGTCCTGACTTTC. Encoded protein: CASSLTGTGANVLTF. The chain uses TRBV6-5 and TRBJ2-6, with D perhaps matching TRBD1 (6 bases). The CDR3 runs 15 residues. The germline CDR1 and CDR2 sequences are MNHEY and SVGAGI. Deletions cut 5 bases from V and 2 bases from J, with 10 bases between.

This clone turned up a few times. The gene calls are TRBV5-4 and TRBJ2-1; D uncertain. The CDR3 loop spans 15 amino acids. Germline-derived CDR1 and CDR2 are SGHNT and YYREEE (reference sequence). V was trimmed by 2 bases and J by 7 bases, leaving 16 bases between them. The CDR3 spells CASSFPEPQTNEQFF. In DNA, the CDR3 is TGTGCCAGCAGCTTCCCTGAGCCCCAGACTAATGAGCAGTTCTTC.